Listed below are T cell receptor beta chains from one sample, sequenced in a study of shared clonotypes between healthy human individuals. Clones were sequenced by immunoSEQ multiplex PCR, and TCRdb holds only the in-frame ones, with some missing. The repertoire includes millions of clones, roughly 94% of them detected once, and 0.1% to 0.15% sits in the top ten. Sequenced: naive CD4+ T cells sorted from blood. The receptors come from a man younger than 30 in good health. The CDR3 runs from the conserved cysteine through the conserved F or W. A D gene is named only where the DNA matches it firmly. Clone sizes are given selectively: once, few, many, or a class where the clone is expanded.

>-|TRBV6-6|TRBJ1-6|-
CASSYYQDQNSPLHF
TGTGCCAGCAGTTATTATCAGGACCAGAATTCACCCCTCCACTTT
>-|TRBV20-1|TRBJ2-1|-
CSASDYNEQFF
TGCAGTGCTAGCGACTACAATGAGCAGTTCTTC
>-|TRBV2|TRBJ2-5|TRBD2
CASSVGLAHETQYF
TGTGCCAGCAGTGTTGGACTAGCCCACGAGACCCAGTACTTC
>once|TRBV30|TRBJ2-7|-
CAWSVRPAGEQYF
TGTGCCTGGAGTGTGCGACCGGCTGGGGAGCAGTACTTC
>-|TRBV19|TRBJ2-4|-
CASSLPQGLNIQYF
TGTGCCAGTAGTCTACCGCAGGGATTAAACATTCAGTACTTC
>once|TRBV19|TRBJ1-3|-
CASSIASLGVNTIYF
TGTGCCAGTAGTATAGCTAGCCTTGGAGTAAACACCATATATTTT
>-|TRBV7-9|TRBJ2-7|TRBD2
CASSLGLVSTYEQYF
TGTGCCAGCAGCTTGGGACTAGTCTCGACCTACGAGCAGTACTTC
>-|TRBV11-1|TRBJ1-1|-
CACGVDTEAFF
TGTGCCTGCGGGGTGGACACTGAAGCTTTCTTT
>once|TRBV30|TRBJ1-2|-
CAWKTRAEGYTF
TGTGCCTGGAAAACCAGGGCGGAGGGCTACACCTTC
>-|TRBV7-2|TRBJ2-7|-
CASSLSDSNYEQYF
TGTGCCAGCAGCTTATCAGACAGCAACTACGAGCAGTACTTC
>-|TRBV5-4|TRBJ1-2|TRBD1
CASSVTGTVNLYGYTF
TGTGCCAGCAGCGTGACAGGGACGGTGAACCTCTATGGCTACACCTTC
>-|TRBV13|TRBJ2-2|TRBD2
CASSLRVRGPERELPNTGELFF
TGTGCCAGCAGTCTAAGGGTCAGGGGCCCTGAGCGGGAGTTACCTAACACCGGGGAGCTGTTTTTT
>-|TRBV7-9|TRBJ2-3|-
CASSLGGATDTQYF
TGTGCCAGCAGCTTAGGTGGAGCAACAGATACGCAGTATTTT
>once|TRBV6-5|TRBJ1-2|-
CASSITENYGYTF
TGTGCCAGCAGTATTACAGAGAACTATGGCTACACCTTC
>-|TRBV4-1|TRBJ2-7|TRBD1
CASSQEDRVTGYEQYF
TGCGCCAGCAGCCAAGAGGACAGGGTGACGGGCTACGAGCAGTACTTC